This T cell receptor (beta chain) comes out of a study of T cells in Graves' hyperthyroidism and ophthalmopathy. Findings of the study overall: The model's output predicted ophthalmopathy at a median of around 7 months prior to onset. Most thyroid-expanded clonotypes above 0.001 were also found in blood.

Diagnostic decisions used clinical symptoms, serum thyroxine and TRAb, thyroid ultrasound and orbital computed tomography. Sampled blood dates from first hyperthyroidism diagnosis, and it precedes any ophthalmopathy symptoms. As for this clonotype: No antigen is known for it.

The CDR3 length is 18 residues. Germline CDR1 reads KGHDR; CDR2 reads SFDVKD. V was clipped by 5 bases and J by 8 bases; unmatched bases: 18. RNA transcripts provided the source from which TCR beta CDR3 regions were amplified. The primer set for the first-round RT-PCR of the TCR CDR3 was HTBI. TCRdb recomputed calls from the multiplex PCR reads with MiXCR, one row per CDR3 protein. The sample includes tens of thousands of distinct CDR3 sequences, about 49% of them seen just once. The chain couples TRBV24-1 to TRBJ1-3; 9 bases fit TRBD1. The sequence was collected from a woman between 45 and 60 years old with Graves' hyperthyroidism that later progressed to Graves' ophthalmopathy. Source material: blood. This CDR3 reads CATSGAGTGNNYGYTIYF. The CDR3 region has the DNA TGTGCCACCAGTGGGGCCGGGACAGGGAACAACTATGGCTACACCATATATTTT.